A single sample is the source of the 18 T cell receptor beta chains below, sequenced in a study of T cells in Graves' hyperthyroidism and ophthalmopathy. RNA transcripts provided the source from which TCR beta CDR3 regions were amplified. An initial round of RT-PCR targeting the TCR CDR3 relied on the HTBI primer set. Via MiXCR, TCRdb re-called the multiplex PCR reads, giving one row per CDR3 protein. The table has roughly 840,000 distinct CDR3 sequences, over 35% seen once. The sequenced material came from blood. All receptors derive from a man in his late teens or twenties with Graves' hyperthyroidism.

The chain employs TRBV10-3 and TRBJ1-2, with 8 bases aligning to TRBD1. V gave up 3 bases and J gave up 4 bases; unmatched junction bases: 10. The CDR3 contains 16 residues. CDR1 is ENHRY, CDR2 SYGVKD, per germline. The CDR3 nucleotides read TGTGCCATCAGTGACCTTAAAGGGACAGGAACCTATGGCTACACCTTC. This codes for CAISDLKGTGTYGYTF.

This clonotype showed up many times. V gene TRBV29-1 combines with J gene TRBJ1-1, with unresolved D. The CDR3 totals 14 residues. From germline, CDR1 is SQVTM and CDR2 ANQGSEA. The V gene lost 7 bases and the J gene lost 2 bases, with 17 bases spanning the gap. The CDR3 nucleotides read TGCAGCGCACCATCACCCAGGTATAACACTGAAGCTTTCTTT. Translated: CSAPSPRYNTEAFF. Full variable domain (outside the CDR3, taken from reference TRBV29-1 and TRBJ1-1): SAVISQKPSRDICQRGTSLTIQCQVDSQVTMMFWYRQQPGQSLTLIATANQGSEATYESGFVIDKFPISRPNLTFSTLTVSNMSPEDSSIYLCSAPSPRYNTEAFFGQGTRLTVV.

This clonotype was detected a few times. This chain uses TRBV12-3 or TRBV12-4 with TRBJ1-2; D call uncertain. The CDR3 loop spans 14 amino acids. V was cut by 3 bases and J by 5 bases, with 13 bases left in between. CDR3 protein: CASSLAPRIYGYTF. CDR3 DNA: TGTGCCAGCAGTTTGGCCCCCCGCATTTATGGCTACACCTTC.

On this clonotype: This sequence may be a read error, since a much larger clone differs from it by one base. The chain recombines TRBV20-1 with TRBJ2-5; 10 bases map to TRBD2. In germline, CDR1 is DFQATT, CDR2 SNEGSKA (reference sequence). The CDR3 has 16 amino acids. CDR3 region: CSASSGLAGDQEAQYF. Here the CDR3 DNA reads TGCAGTGCTTCCTCCGGGCTAGCGGGGGACCAAGAGGCCCAGTACTTC.

V and J are TRBV10-3 and TRBJ2-7, with D perhaps TRBD2 (6 bases). The germline V gene has CDR1 ENHRY and CDR2 SYGVKD. V gave up 8 bases and J gave up 0 bases, with 14 bases separating them. CDR3 length: 14 amino acids. This CDR3 is CAIRFDGSSYEQYF. CDR3 DNA sequence: TGTGCCATCCGTTTCGACGGGAGCTCCTACGAGCAGTACTTC.

Comments on this clonotype: Given a much more abundant clone one base away, this may be a read error. The chain combines TRBV24-1 with TRBJ2-5, with D possibly matching TRBD1 (5 bases). The germline V gene has CDR1 KGHDR and CDR2 SFDVKD. The CDR3 has 13 amino acids. V was pared by 5 bases and J by 1 base, with 7 bases between. CDR3 residues: CATSAGSQETQYF. The CDR3 nucleotides are TGTGCCACCAGTGCAGGGTCCCAAGAGACCCAGTACTTC.

This clonotype was found many times. The CDR3 spells CATSDLAGSHETQYF. Written as DNA, the CDR3 is TGTGCCACCAGTGATTTGGCCGGGAGTCACGAGACCCAGTACTTC. The genes are TRBV24-1 and TRBJ2-5, with D possibly matching TRBD2 (6 bases). Per germline, CDR1 KGHDR and CDR2 SFDVKD. The germline V and J ends were trimmed by 0 bases and 5 bases, with 12 bases remaining between them. The CDR3 has 15 amino acids.

The V call is TRBV7-6, the J call TRBJ2-7; D may be TRBD1 or TRBD2 (5 bases each). The CDR3 spans 14 residues. Trimming removed 1 base at V and 5 bases at J, with 12 bases between. From germline, CDR1 is SGHVS and CDR2 FNYEAQ. CDR3 loop: CASSLGGVRNEQYF. The CDR3 DNA reads TGTGCCAGCAGCTTAGGAGGGGTGCGAAACGAGCAGTACTTC.

The chain has TRBV2 and TRBJ1-1, with unresolved D. Per germline, CDR1 SNHLY and CDR2 FYNNEI. V lost 6 bases and J 3 bases, leaving 14 bases between the germline ends. This CDR3 has 14 residues. The CDR3 region is CASSPGIEDTEAFF. CDR3 sequence (DNA): TGTGCCAGCAGCCCTGGCATCGAAGACACTGAAGCTTTCTTT.

This sequence joins TRBV2 and TRBJ1-4, with 7 bases fitting TRBD1. Trimming cost V 2 bases and J 8 bases; bases outside gene matches: 2. From germline, CDR1 is SNHLY and CDR2 FYNNEI. The CDR3 extends over 13 amino acids. For the CDR3, the DNA is TGTGCCAGCAGTGAAACAGGGGCCGAAAAACTGTTTTTT. It encodes CASSETGAEKLFF.

At least ten counts were recorded for this clonotype. The rearrangement joins TRBV29-1 to TRBJ2-7, with 12 positions matching TRBD2. Losses at the gene ends were 6 bases for V and 2 bases for J; bases not matched to a gene: 5. Germline CDR1 reads SQVTM; CDR2 reads ANQGSEA. The CDR3 extends over 14 amino acids. The CDR3 bases are TGCAGCGTCTGGACTAGCGGGGCTACCTACGAGCAGTACTTC. Its protein is CSVWTSGATYEQYF.

This clonotype was observed at least ten times. The chain carries TRBV5-1 and TRBJ1-1; 7 positions agree with TRBD1. Germline V lookup: CDR1 SGHRS, CDR2 YFSETQ. The CDR3 has 15 residues. After removal of 4 bases from V and 0 bases from J, the junction contained 6 bases not matched to a gene. CDR3 nucleotide sequence: TGCGCCAGCAGCACAACCGGGACAGTGAACACTGAAGCTTTCTTT. Residues: CASSTTGTVNTEAFF.

CDR3 in amino acids: CASSWGGTSPLHF. As DNA, the CDR3 is TGTGCCAGCAGCTGGGGGGGCACCTCACCCCTCCACTTT. This sequence joins TRBV7-2 and TRBJ1-6; weak D call: TRBD1 (6 bases). Germline CDR1 and CDR2: SGHTA and FQGNSA. The CDR3 is 13 residues long. V gave up 4 bases and J gave up 10 bases, with 11 bases separating them.

The sample holds many counts of this clonotype. The rearrangement links TRBV7-2 to TRBJ2-7; D unresolved. Trimming left V 10 bases short and J 0 bases short, with 13 bases between. Germline CDR1 and CDR2: SGHTA and FQGNSA. The CDR3 loop spans 13 amino acids. CDR3 nucleotide sequence: TGTGCCACCCAGAGGACCACCTCCTACGAGCAGTACTTC. The encoded protein is CATQRTTSYEQYF.

This chain uses TRBV19 with TRBJ1-5; no reliable D call. The ends were cut back, 9 bases at V and 0 bases at J, with 24 bases in the middle. There are 18 residues in the CDR3. Germline CDR1 and CDR2: LNHDA and SQIVND (reference sequence). The CDR3 region is CASSYEFSRPYSNQPQHF. The CDR3 bases are TGTGCCAGCAGTTACGAGTTCTCCAGGCCTTATAGCAATCAGCCCCAGCATTTT.

Of note for this clonotype: One end of the junction is discordant with germline, which a read error may explain. The rearrangement uses TRBV6-1 and TRBJ1-1; maybe TRBD1 (6 bases). CDR3 size: 14 residues. Germline CDR1 MNHNS, CDR2 SASEGT. This CDR3 is CAGSEKGVTTEAFF. The CDR3 nucleotides read TGTGCCGGCAGTGAAAAGGGGGTTACGACTGAAGCTTTCTTT.

V is TRBV29-1 and J is TRBJ2-7; D is unclear. CDR3 length: 10 residues. The V end lost 7 bases, the J end lost 1 base, and 5 bases lay between the germline ends. Germline V lookup: CDR1 SQVTM, CDR2 ANQGSEA. The CDR3 region is CSARSYEQYF. DNA for the CDR3: TGCAGCGCTCGTTCCTACGAGCAGTACTTC.

This clonotype showed up just a few times. The V gene is TRBV6-5, the J gene TRBJ2-7; D may be TRBD1 (6 bases). The CDR3 sequence is 13 residues long. Trimming took off 5 bases at V and 2 bases at J, with 10 bases between the two ends. Germline CDR1 MNHEY, CDR2 SVGAGI. CDR3 amino acids: CASSHRVAYEQYF. The CDR3 region has the DNA TGTGCCAGCAGTCACAGGGTGGCCTACGAGCAGTACTTC.